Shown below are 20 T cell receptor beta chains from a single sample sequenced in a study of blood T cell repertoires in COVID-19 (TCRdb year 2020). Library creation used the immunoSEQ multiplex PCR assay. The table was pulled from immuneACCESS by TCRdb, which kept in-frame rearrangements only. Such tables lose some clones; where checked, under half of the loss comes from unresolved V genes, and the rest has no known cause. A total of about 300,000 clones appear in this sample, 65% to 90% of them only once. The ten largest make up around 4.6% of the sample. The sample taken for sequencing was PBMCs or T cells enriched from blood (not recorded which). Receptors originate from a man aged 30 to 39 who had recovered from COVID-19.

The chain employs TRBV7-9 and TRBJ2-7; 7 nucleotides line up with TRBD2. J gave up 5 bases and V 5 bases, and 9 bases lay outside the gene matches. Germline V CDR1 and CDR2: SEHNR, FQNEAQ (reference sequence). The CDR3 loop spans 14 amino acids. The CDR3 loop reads CASSLLGRGNEQYF. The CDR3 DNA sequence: TGTGCCAGCAGCCTGCTGGGGAGGGGCAACGAGCAGTACTTC.

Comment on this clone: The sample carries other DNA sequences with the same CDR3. In DNA form, the CDR3 reads TGTGCCATCAGCCCGGGACAGGGGTACGAGCAGTACTTC. Translation gives CAISPGQGYEQYF. The V call is TRBV10-3, the J call TRBJ2-7; 10 bases line up with TRBD1. The J segment lost 4 bases and the V segment lost 6 bases, leaving 3 bases of the junction unmatched. This CDR3 contains 13 residues. In germline, CDR1 is ENHRY, CDR2 SYGVKD.

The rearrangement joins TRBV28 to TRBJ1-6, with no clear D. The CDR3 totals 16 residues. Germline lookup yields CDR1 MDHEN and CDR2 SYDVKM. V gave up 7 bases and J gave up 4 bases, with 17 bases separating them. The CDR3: CASTNNAGGYNSPLHF. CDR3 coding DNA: TGTGCCAGCACAAATAACGCAGGAGGGTATAATTCACCCCTCCACTTT. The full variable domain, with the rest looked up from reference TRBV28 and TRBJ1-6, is DVKVTQSSRYLVKRTGEKVFLECVQDMDHENMFWYRQDPGLGLRLIYFSYDVKMKEKGDIPEGYSVSREKKERFSLILESASTNQTSMYLCASTNNAGGYNSPLHFGNGTRLTVT.

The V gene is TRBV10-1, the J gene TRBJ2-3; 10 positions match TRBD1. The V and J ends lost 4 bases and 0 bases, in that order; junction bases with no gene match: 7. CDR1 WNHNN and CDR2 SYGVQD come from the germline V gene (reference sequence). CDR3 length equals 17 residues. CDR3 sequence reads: CASSGGTGAPSTDTQYF. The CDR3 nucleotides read TGCGCCAGCAGTGGTGGGACAGGGGCCCCTAGCACAGATACGCAGTATTTT.

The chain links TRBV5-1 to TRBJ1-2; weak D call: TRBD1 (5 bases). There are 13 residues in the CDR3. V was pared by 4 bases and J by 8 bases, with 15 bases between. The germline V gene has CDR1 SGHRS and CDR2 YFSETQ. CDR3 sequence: CASSPDNSRGYTF. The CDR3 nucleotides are TGCGCCAGCAGCCCGGACAACTCTAGGGGCTACACCTTC.

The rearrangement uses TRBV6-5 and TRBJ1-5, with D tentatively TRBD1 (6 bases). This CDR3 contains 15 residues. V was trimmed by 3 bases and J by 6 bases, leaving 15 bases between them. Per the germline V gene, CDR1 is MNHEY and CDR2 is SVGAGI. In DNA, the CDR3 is TGTGCCAGCAGTTATTCGGGGGGCGCGGGTCAGCCCCAGCATTTT. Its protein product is CASSYSGGAGQPQHF.

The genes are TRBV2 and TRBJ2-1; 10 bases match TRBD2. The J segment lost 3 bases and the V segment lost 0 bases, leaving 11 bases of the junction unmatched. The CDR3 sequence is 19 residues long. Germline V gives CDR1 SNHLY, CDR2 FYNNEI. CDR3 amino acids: CASSEAPGRLAGVYNEQFF. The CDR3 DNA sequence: TGTGCCAGCAGTGAAGCCCCGGGACGCCTAGCGGGAGTCTACAATGAGCAGTTCTTC.

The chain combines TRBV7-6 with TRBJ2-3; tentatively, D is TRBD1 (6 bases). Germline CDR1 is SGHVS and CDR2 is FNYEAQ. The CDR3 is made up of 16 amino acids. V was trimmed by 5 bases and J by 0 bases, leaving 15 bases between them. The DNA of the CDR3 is TGTGCCAGCAGCACCCGGACAGCTTCTAGCACAGATACGCAGTATTTT. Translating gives CASSTRTASSTDTQYF.

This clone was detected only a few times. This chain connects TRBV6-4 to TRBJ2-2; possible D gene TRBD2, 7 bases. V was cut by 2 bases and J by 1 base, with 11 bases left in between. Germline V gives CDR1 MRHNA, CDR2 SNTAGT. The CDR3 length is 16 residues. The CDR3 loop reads CASSDGQRENTGELFF. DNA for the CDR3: TGTGCCAGCAGTGACGGACAGCGGGAGAACACCGGGGAGCTGTTTTTT.

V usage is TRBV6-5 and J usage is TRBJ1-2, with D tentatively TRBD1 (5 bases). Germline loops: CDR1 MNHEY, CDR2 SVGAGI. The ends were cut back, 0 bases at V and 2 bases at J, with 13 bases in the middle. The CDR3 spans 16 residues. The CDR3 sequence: CASSYSYTGPNYGYTF. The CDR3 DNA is TGTGCCAGCAGTTACTCCTACACAGGTCCCAACTATGGCTACACCTTC.

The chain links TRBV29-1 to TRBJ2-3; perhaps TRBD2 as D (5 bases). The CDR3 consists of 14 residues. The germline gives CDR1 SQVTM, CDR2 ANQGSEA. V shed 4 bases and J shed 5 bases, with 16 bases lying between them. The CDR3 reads CSVVEVGEVDTQYF. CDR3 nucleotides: TGCAGCGTTGTGGAGGTTGGCGAGGTAGATACGCAGTATTTT.

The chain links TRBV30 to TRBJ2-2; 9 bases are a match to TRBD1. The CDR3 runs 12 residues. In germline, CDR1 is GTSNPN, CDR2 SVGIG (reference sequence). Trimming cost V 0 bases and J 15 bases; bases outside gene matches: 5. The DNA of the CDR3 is TGTGCCTGGAGTGTGAGGACAGGGGAAATGTTTTTT. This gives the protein CAWSVRTGEMFF. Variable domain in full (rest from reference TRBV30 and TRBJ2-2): SQTIHQWPATLVQPVGSPLSLECTVEGTSNPNLYWYRQAAGRGLQLLFYSVGIGQISSEVPQNLSASRPQDRQFILSSKKLLLSDSGFYLCAWSVRTGEMFFGEGSRLTVL.

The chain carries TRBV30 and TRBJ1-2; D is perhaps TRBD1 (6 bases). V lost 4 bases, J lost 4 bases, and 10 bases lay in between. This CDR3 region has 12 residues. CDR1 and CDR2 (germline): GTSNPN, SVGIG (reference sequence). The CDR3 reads CAWILGGYGYTF. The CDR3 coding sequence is TGTGCCTGGATCCTAGGGGGCTATGGCTACACCTTC. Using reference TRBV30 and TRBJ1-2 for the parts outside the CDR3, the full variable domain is SQTIHQWPATLVQPVGSPLSLECTVEGTSNPNLYWYRQAAGRGLQLLFYSVGIGQISSEVPQNLSASRPQDRQFILSSKKLLLSDSGFYLCAWILGGYGYTFGSGTRLTVV.

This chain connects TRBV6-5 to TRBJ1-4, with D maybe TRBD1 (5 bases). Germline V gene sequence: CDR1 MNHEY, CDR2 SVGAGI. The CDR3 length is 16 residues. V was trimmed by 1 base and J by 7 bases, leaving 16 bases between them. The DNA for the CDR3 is TGTGCCAGCAGTTACTACCCCCCCGGGGGAAGTGAAAAACTGTTTTTT. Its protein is CASSYYPPGGSEKLFF.

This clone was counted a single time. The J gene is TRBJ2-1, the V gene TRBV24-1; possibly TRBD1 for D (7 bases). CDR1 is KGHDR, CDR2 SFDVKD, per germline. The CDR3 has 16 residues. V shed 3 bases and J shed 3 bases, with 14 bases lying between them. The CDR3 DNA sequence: TGTGCCACCAGTGATGCCACAGGGGAGGTCTACAATGAGCAGTTCTTC. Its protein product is CATSDATGEVYNEQFF.

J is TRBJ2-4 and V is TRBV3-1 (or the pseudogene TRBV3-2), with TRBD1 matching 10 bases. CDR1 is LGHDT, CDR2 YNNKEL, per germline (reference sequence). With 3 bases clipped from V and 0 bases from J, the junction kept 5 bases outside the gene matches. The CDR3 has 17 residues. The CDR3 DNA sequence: TGTGCCAGCAGCCACTCCGGACAGGGGGAAGCCAAAAACATTCAGTACTTC. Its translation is CASSHSGQGEAKNIQYF.

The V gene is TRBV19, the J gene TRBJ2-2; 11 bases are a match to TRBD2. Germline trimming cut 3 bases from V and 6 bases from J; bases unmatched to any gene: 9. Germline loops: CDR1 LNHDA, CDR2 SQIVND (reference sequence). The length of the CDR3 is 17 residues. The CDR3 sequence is CASSMQLLAGVSGELFF. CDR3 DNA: TGTGCCAGTAGTATGCAGCTACTAGCGGGAGTCTCCGGGGAGCTGTTTTTT.

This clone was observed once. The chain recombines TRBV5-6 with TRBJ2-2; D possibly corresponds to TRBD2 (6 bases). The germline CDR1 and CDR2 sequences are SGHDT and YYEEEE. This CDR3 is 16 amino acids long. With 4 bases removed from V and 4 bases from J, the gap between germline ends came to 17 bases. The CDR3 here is CASSELGRGGTGELFF. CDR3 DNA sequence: TGTGCCAGCAGCGAATTGGGGCGGGGTGGCACCGGGGAGCTGTTTTTT.

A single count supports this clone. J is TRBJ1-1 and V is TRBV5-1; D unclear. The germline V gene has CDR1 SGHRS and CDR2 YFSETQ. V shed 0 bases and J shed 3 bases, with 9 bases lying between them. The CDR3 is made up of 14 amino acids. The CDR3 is CASSLATGYTEAFF. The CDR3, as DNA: TGCGCCAGCAGCTTGGCCACGGGATACACTGAAGCTTTCTTT.

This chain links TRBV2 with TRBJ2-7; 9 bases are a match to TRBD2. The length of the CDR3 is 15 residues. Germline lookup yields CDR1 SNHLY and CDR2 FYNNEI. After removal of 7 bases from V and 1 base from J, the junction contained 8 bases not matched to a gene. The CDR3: CASNVQAGGSYEQYF. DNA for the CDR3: TGTGCCAGCAACGTTCAGGCGGGAGGGTCCTACGAGCAGTACTTC. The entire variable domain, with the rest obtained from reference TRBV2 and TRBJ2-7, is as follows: EPEVTQTPSHQVTQMGQEVILRCVPISNHLYFYWYRQILGQKVEFLVSFYNNEISEKSEIFDDQFSVERPDGSNFTLKIRSTKLEDSAMYFCASNVQAGGSYEQYFGPGTRLTVT.